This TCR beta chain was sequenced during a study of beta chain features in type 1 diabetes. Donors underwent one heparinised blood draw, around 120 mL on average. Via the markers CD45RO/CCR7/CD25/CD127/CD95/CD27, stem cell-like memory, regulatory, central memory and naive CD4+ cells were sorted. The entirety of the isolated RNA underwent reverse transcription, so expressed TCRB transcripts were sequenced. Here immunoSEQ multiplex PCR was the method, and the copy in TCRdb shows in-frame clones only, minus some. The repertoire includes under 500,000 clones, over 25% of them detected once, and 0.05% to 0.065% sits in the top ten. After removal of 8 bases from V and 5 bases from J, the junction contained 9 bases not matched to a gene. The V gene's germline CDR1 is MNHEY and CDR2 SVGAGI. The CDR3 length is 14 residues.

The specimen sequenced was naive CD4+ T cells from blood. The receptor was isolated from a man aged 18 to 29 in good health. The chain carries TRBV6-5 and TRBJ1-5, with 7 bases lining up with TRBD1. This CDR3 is CASGATGSHQPQHF. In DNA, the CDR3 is TGTGCCAGCGGAGCGACAGGGAGTCATCAGCCCCAGCATTTT.